The next 27 T cell receptor beta chains were all read from a single sample in a study of cytomegalovirus exposure and HLA in healthy donors. The PCR ran on 60 Vbeta and 13 Jbeta primers. Sequencing used immunoSEQ multiplex PCR; TCRdb keeps in-frame clones, though not all of them. The sample holds about 86,000 clones; about two thirds are singletons and the top ten take more than 7%. The sample comprised PBMCs. Source of these receptors: a man in his sixties in good health and CMV-seronegative.

V usage is TRBV7-2 and J usage is TRBJ2-7; 12 bases are a match to TRBD2. The CDR3 has 14 residues. The V and J ends lost 5 bases and 4 bases, in that order; junction bases with no gene match: 3. The germline V gene has CDR1 SGHTA and CDR2 FQGNSA. The CDR3, as DNA: TGTGCCAGCAGCACTAGCGGGGGGTTGTACGAGCAGTACTTC. Translating it yields CASSTSGGLYEQYF.

The chain combines TRBV7-2 with TRBJ2-7, with 10 bases matching TRBD2. In germline, CDR1 is SGHTA, CDR2 FQGNSA. The V gene end was trimmed by 2 bases and the J gene end by 2 bases; junction bases not matched to a gene: 6. The CDR3 length is 16 residues. Here the CDR3 reads CASSLRPSGGPYEQYF. CDR3 DNA: TGTGCCAGCAGCTTACGCCCTAGCGGGGGCCCCTACGAGCAGTACTTC.

The rearrangement uses TRBV9 and TRBJ1-3; no reliable D call. The CDR3 totals 15 residues. CDR1 is SGDLS and CDR2 is YYNGEE in the germline V gene. Trimming shortened V by 1 base and J by 0 bases, and 8 bases separated the two germline ends. In DNA, the CDR3 is TGTGCCAGCAGCGTATTCGGGAACTCTGGAAACACCATATATTTT. Residues: CASSVFGNSGNTIYF.

In its sample, this clone was seen a few times. The rearrangement uses TRBV19 and TRBJ1-1, with 7 bases fitting TRBD1. Germline-derived CDR1 and CDR2 are LNHDA and SQIVND (reference sequence). V was pared by 4 bases and J by 4 bases, with 6 bases of the junction left unmatched. The CDR3 has 14 residues. The CDR3 sequence is CASSRGQVRTEAFF. CDR3 coding DNA: TGTGCCAGTAGTAGAGGACAGGTCCGCACTGAAGCTTTCTTT.

This clone was recorded a few times. The CDR3 spells CASSLAFGDLSGNTIYF. CDR3 bases: TGTGCCAGCAGCTTAGCGTTTGGAGATTTATCTGGAAACACCATATATTTT. The rearrangement joins TRBV7-9 to TRBJ1-3; D is undetermined. This CDR3 is 17 amino acids long. The ends were cut back, 0 bases at V and 1 base at J, with 13 bases in the middle. Per the germline V gene, CDR1 is SEHNR and CDR2 is FQNEAQ (reference sequence). The whole variable domain, filled in from reference TRBV7-9 and TRBJ1-3, reads DTGVSQNPRHKITKRGQNVTFRCDPISEHNRLYWYRQTLGQGPEFLTYFQNEAQLEKSRLLSDRFSAERPKGSFSTLEIQRTEQGDSAMYLCASSLAFGDLSGNTIYFGEGSWLTVV.

This chain links TRBV2 with TRBJ1-5; the D gene is possibly TRBD1 (6 bases). Germline V gene sequence: CDR1 SNHLY, CDR2 FYNNEI. This CDR3 contains 14 residues. Trimming removed 3 bases at V and 3 bases at J, with 9 bases between. DNA for the CDR3: TGTGCCAGCAGTGACAGGGACACCAATCAGCCCCAGCATTTT. Translating gives CASSDRDTNQPQHF.

The V and J genes are TRBV9 and TRBJ2-2, with 11 nucleotides matching TRBD2. V shed 0 bases, J shed 7 bases, and the junction held 8 bases outside the gene matches. CDR3 length: 17 amino acids. Germline V gene data show CDR1 as SGDLS and CDR2 as YYNGEE. In DNA, the CDR3 is TGTGCCAGCAGCGTAGCTCTGGGACTAGCGGATGTCGGGGAGCTGTTTTTT. Encoded protein: CASSVALGLADVGELFF.

The chain employs TRBV4-3 and TRBJ1-2; D unresolved. Trimming took 0 bases from V and 4 from J, leaving 6 bases between them. This CDR3 spans 13 amino acids. Germline lookup yields CDR1 LGHNA and CDR2 YSLEER. CDR3 in amino acids: CASSQELSYGYTF. The DNA of the CDR3 is TGCGCCAGCAGCCAAGAGCTTAGCTATGGCTACACCTTC.

V usage is TRBV6-1 and J usage is TRBJ2-3, with 7 bases matching TRBD1. The CDR3 is made up of 16 amino acids. CDR1 and CDR2 (germline): MNHNS, SASEGT. Germline trimming cut 2 bases from V and 2 bases from J; bases unmatched to any gene: 7. CDR3 protein: CASSETGEGATDTQYF. The CDR3 nucleotides are TGTGCCAGCAGTGAAACAGGGGAAGGGGCCACAGATACGCAGTATTTT.

The CDR3 protein is CAISGQEGYTF. DNA of the CDR3: TGTGCCATCAGTGGACAGGAGGGCTACACCTTC. V usage is TRBV10-3 and J usage is TRBJ1-2; D may be TRBD1 (6 bases). The CDR3 runs 11 residues. The germline V gene encodes CDR1 ENHRY and CDR2 SYGVKD. The germline V and J ends were trimmed by 4 bases and 8 bases, with 8 bases remaining between them.

This clone was detected once. The chain couples TRBV6-5 to TRBJ2-7; TRBD2 matches at 9 bases. The V segment lost 2 bases and the J segment 3 bases; nucleotides outside the gene matches: 5. The CDR3 spans 15 residues. Germline V CDR1 and CDR2: MNHEY, SVGAGI. CDR3 in amino acids: CASSYRLAGIYEQYF. In nucleotides, the CDR3 is TGTGCCAGCAGTTACAGGCTAGCGGGGATCTACGAGCAGTACTTC.

This clone has a handful of counts. The chain uses TRBV6-4 and TRBJ2-1; TRBD2 aligns across 7 bases. Germline V gene sequence: CDR1 MRHNA, CDR2 SNTAGT. The V gene end was trimmed by 2 bases and the J gene end by 9 bases; junction bases not matched to a gene: 10. The CDR3 runs to 15 residues. The CDR3 loop is CASSDLPLAASEQFF. In nucleotides, the CDR3 is TGTGCCAGCAGTGACCTACCCCTAGCGGCCAGTGAGCAGTTCTTC.

The chain joins TRBV7-9 to TRBJ2-7; 9 bases map to TRBD2. With V trimmed by 5 bases and J by 6 bases, 8 bases remained unmatched. Germline loops: CDR1 SEHNR, CDR2 FQNEAQ (reference sequence). The CDR3 runs to 14 residues. CDR3 in DNA: TGTGCCAGCAGCCCGGCTAGCGGGGAACTCGAGCAGTACTTC. This translates into CASSPASGELEQYF. The full variable domain, rest sourced from reference TRBV7-9 and TRBJ2-7, is DTGVSQNPRHKITKRGQNVTFRCDPISEHNRLYWYRQTLGQGPEFLTYFQNEAQLEKSRLLSDRFSAERPKGSFSTLEIQRTEQGDSAMYLCASSPASGELEQYFGPGTRLTVT.

This clone appeared a single time. V is TRBV18 and J is TRBJ2-7; tentative D call: TRBD1 (6 bases). The germline V gene encodes CDR1 KGHSH and CDR2 LQKENI. The CDR3 is made up of 13 amino acids. Trimming shortened V by 2 bases and J by 7 bases, and 12 bases separated the two germline ends. In DNA, the CDR3 is TGTGCCAGCTCACCAATTGAGGGGGAAGAGCAGTACTTC. This codes for CASSPIEGEEQYF.

The rearrangement joins TRBV6-1 to TRBJ2-5; D is unresolved. The V end lost 2 bases, the J end lost 4 bases, and 8 bases lay between the germline ends. The CDR3 has 13 residues. Germline values: CDR1 MNHNS, CDR2 SASEGT. The CDR3 nucleotides read TGTGCCAGCAGTGAAATGTCTACAGAGACCCAGTACTTC. The encoded protein is CASSEMSTETQYF.

This clone was recorded only once. CDR3: CASSITGIGLYEQYF. Written as DNA, the CDR3 is TGCGCCAGCAGCATTACCGGGATAGGACTCTACGAGCAGTACTTC. The chain is built from TRBV5-1 and TRBJ2-7, with D perhaps matching TRBD2 (5 bases). CDR3 size: 15 residues. CDR1 is SGHRS, CDR2 YFSETQ, per germline. V shed 4 bases and J shed 3 bases, with 17 bases lying between them.

The chain combines TRBV29-1 with TRBJ2-2; no clear D gene. The CDR3 sequence is 12 residues long. V lost 1 base and J lost 7, with 7 bases in between. CDR1 is SQVTM, CDR2 ANQGSEA, per germline. CDR3: CSVEGAVGELFF. The CDR3 DNA is TGCAGCGTTGAAGGGGCAGTCGGGGAGCTGTTTTTT.

V gene TRBV29-1 combines with J gene TRBJ1-1; TRBD1 matches 10 bases. V was pared by 5 bases and J by 3 bases, with 6 bases of the junction left unmatched. The CDR3 is made up of 14 amino acids. In germline, CDR1 is SQVTM, CDR2 ANQGSEA. The CDR3 spells CSVRQGAGDTEAFF. In DNA form, the CDR3 reads TGCAGCGTTCGACAGGGGGCTGGGGACACTGAAGCTTTCTTT.

This clone came up a few times. CDR3 sequence: CASSDGGRETQYF. The CDR3 coding sequence is TGTGCCAGCAGTGACGGGGGGCGGGAGACCCAGTACTTC. V usage is TRBV6-1 and J usage is TRBJ2-5, with D perhaps TRBD2 (7 bases). CDR3 size: 13 residues. The V gene lost 3 bases and the J gene lost 5 bases, with 10 bases spanning the gap. Germline CDR1 and CDR2: MNHNS and SASEGT.

The gene calls are TRBV7-8 and TRBJ2-3; tentative D call: TRBD2 (5 bases). Trimming removed 6 bases from V and 4 bases from J, with 14 bases in between. The CDR3 runs 14 residues. CDR1 is SGHVS, CDR2 FQNEAQ, per germline. The CDR3: CASSPPGVPDTQYF. CDR3 nucleotide sequence: TGTGCCAGCAGTCCTCCCGGGGTCCCAGATACGCAGTATTTT.

The chain recombines TRBV11-3 with TRBJ2-2; D gene ambiguous. The ends were cut back, 6 bases at V and 4 bases at J, with 12 bases in the middle. Germline assignment: CDR1 SGHNT and CDR2 YENEEA. CDR3 length: 14 residues. The CDR3 region has the DNA TGTGCCAGCAGGCCTACGTTGCTCACCGGGGAGCTGTTTTTT. It codes for CASRPTLLTGELFF.

The chain recombines TRBV6-1 with TRBJ2-7; the match to TRBD2 covers 9 bases. The germline V gene has CDR1 MNHNS and CDR2 SASEGT. The CDR3 length is 16 residues. The ends lost 2 bases at V and 2 bases at J; junction bases unmatched: 7. CDR3 protein: CASSESTGTSPYEQYF. The DNA of the CDR3 is TGTGCCAGCAGTGAATCGACCGGGACTAGCCCCTACGAGCAGTACTTC.

The rearrangement links TRBV5-1 to TRBJ2-2; 10 bases fit TRBD2. This CDR3 is 15 amino acids long. The germline V gene has CDR1 SGHRS and CDR2 YFSETQ. V dropped 5 bases and J dropped 4; count of bases not matched to a gene: 5. Written as DNA, the CDR3 is TGCGCCAGCAGTTTGAGCGGGAGGGCCACCGGGGAGCTGTTTTTT. Residues: CASSLSGRATGELFF.

V is TRBV7-9 and J is TRBJ1-1; D call uncertain. Looked up from germline, CDR1 is SEHNR and CDR2 is FQNEAQ (reference sequence). V shed 5 bases and J shed 1 base, with 8 bases lying between them. The CDR3 is made up of 13 amino acids. The CDR3 nucleotides are TGTGCCAGCAGCCCTCGGGAGAACACTGAAGCTTTCTTT. Encoded protein: CASSPRENTEAFF.

This clone showed up just a few times. J is TRBJ1-4 and V is TRBV28, with 9 bases that match TRBD1. This CDR3 has 15 amino acids. V trimming: 5 bases; J trimming: 7 bases; junction bases outside the gene matches: 8. Germline CDR1 and CDR2: MDHEN and SYDVKM. CDR3 DNA: TGTGCCAGCAGTCGTGAGGGACAGGGAAGTGAAAAACTGTTTTTT. It codes for CASSREGQGSEKLFF.

The chain links TRBV7-2 to TRBJ1-1, with 7 positions matching TRBD1. The CDR3 length is 15 residues. The germline V gene has CDR1 SGHTA and CDR2 FQGNSA. The trim removed 2 bases at V and 0 bases at J, leaving 3 bases unmatched. The CDR3 nucleotides are TGTGCCAGCAGCTTAATGGGACAGTTGAACACTGAAGCTTTCTTT. It encodes CASSLMGQLNTEAFF.

This clone turned up a few times. The chain carries TRBV5-6 and TRBJ1-5; D is undetermined. Germline V lookup: CDR1 SGHDT, CDR2 YYEEEE. This CDR3 has 18 residues. Trimming cost V 0 bases and J 0 bases, with 16 bases left between them. CDR3 protein: CASSLAAPVHYSNQPQHF. Here the CDR3 DNA reads TGTGCCAGCAGCTTGGCGGCACCCGTTCACTATAGCAATCAGCCCCAGCATTTT.